A single sample gave rise to the 18 T cell receptor beta chains below, sequenced in a study of neurological immune-mediated disorders. TCRdb called the 5' RACE reads again in MiXCR, with one record for every CDR3 protein. The table shows just under 45,000 distinct CDR3 sequences, with roughly 13% occurring only once. Source material: PBMCs. These receptors came from a female donor in good health.

Ten or more counts support this clonotype. This chain joins TRBV4-2 and TRBJ2-2; the D gene is possibly TRBD1 (5 bases). Trimming took off 1 base at V and 5 bases at J, with 17 bases between the two ends. This CDR3 comprises 17 residues. Per the germline V gene, CDR1 is LGHNA and CDR2 is YNFKEQ. The CDR3 bases are TGTGCCAGCAGCCAAGGGCAAGGGCGCAGGGAAACCGGGGAGCTGTTTTTT. It specifies CASSQGQGRRETGELFF.

Concerning this clonotype: The junction shows a germline mismatch at one end, possibly a read error. This rearrangement joins TRBV6-5 to TRBJ1-1, with 9 positions matching TRBD1. The CDR3 sequence is 17 residues long. The germline V gene has CDR1 MNHEY and CDR2 SVGAGI. This CDR3 is CASSPDRGSLRNIEAFF. CDR3 nucleotide sequence: TGTGCCAGCAGCCCGGACAGGGGAAGCCTTCGGAACATTGAAGCTTTCTTT.

The CDR3 nucleotides read TGTGCCAGCAGCCAAACGATGGGGGATGATTACACCTTC. Its translation: CASSQTMGDDYTF. The chain links TRBV11-2 to TRBJ1-2; a possible D gene is TRBD1 (5 bases). The V end lost 5 bases, the J end lost 11 bases, and 18 bases lay between the germline ends. CDR1 SGHAT and CDR2 FQNNGV come from the germline V gene. The CDR3 is made up of 13 amino acids.

This clonotype appeared many times. CDR3 DNA: TGTGCCAGCACCTCCACGAGCGGGGCTAACACTGAAGCTTTCTTT. Amino acid sequence: CASTSTSGANTEAFF. This sequence joins TRBV12-3 or TRBV12-4 and TRBJ1-1; D is perhaps TRBD1 (5 bases). The CDR3 consists of 15 residues. The V and J ends lost 7 bases and 2 bases respectively, with 17 bases between them.

In its sample, this clonotype was seen many times. J is TRBJ2-3 and V is TRBV29-1; 7 bases line up with TRBD1. V dropped 6 bases and J dropped 0; count of bases not matched to a gene: 9. Looked up from germline, CDR1 is SQVTM and CDR2 is ANQGSEA. This CDR3 spans 15 amino acids. The CDR3 reads CSVRGDSTSTDTQYF. The CDR3 region has the DNA TGCAGCGTAAGAGGGGACAGCACTAGCACAGATACGCAGTATTTT.

This clonotype was detected many times. The chain links TRBV24-1 to TRBJ2-1; TRBD2 aligns across 13 bases. CDR3 length: 15 amino acids. J was trimmed by 6 bases and V by 7 bases; bases with no gene match: 5. Germline V CDR1 and CDR2: KGHDR, SFDVKD. The CDR3 sequence: CATSDGLAGANEQFF. CDR3 DNA: TGTGCCACCAGCGACGGACTAGCGGGAGCCAATGAGCAGTTCTTC.

This clonotype was picked up many times. This chain uses TRBV12-3 or TRBV12-4 with TRBJ2-7; D is possibly TRBD2 (6 bases). The CDR3 sequence is 14 residues long. With 7 bases removed from V and 7 bases from J, the gap between germline ends came to 20 bases. The CDR3 nucleotides are TGTGCCAGCAATCCCGAGGAGGGCCTAGGAGAGCAGTACTTC. Amino acid sequence: CASNPEEGLGEQYF.

This clonotype has at least ten counts. The J gene is TRBJ1-1, the V gene TRBV18, with D uncertain. The CDR3 has 14 amino acids. V was clipped by 2 bases and J by 2 bases, with 9 bases between them. The germline V gene encodes CDR1 KGHSH and CDR2 LQKENI. This CDR3 is CASSPVNLNTEAFF. The CDR3 coding sequence is TGTGCCAGCTCACCAGTGAACCTTAACACTGAAGCTTTCTTT.

This clonotype was found many times. The chain links TRBV14 to TRBJ1-4; D is unclear. Per germline, CDR1 SGHDN and CDR2 FVKESK. This CDR3 is built from 15 residues. The V end lost 0 bases, the J end lost 13 bases, and 18 bases lay between the germline ends. The CDR3 bases are TGTGCCAGCAGCCAAGATCAAGCCGGCCAGGCGCGACTGTTTTTT. It is translated as CASSQDQAGQARLFF.

This chain links TRBV5-5 with TRBJ2-5; D tentatively reads TRBD1 or TRBD2 (6 bases each). V lost 2 bases to trimming and J lost 4 bases, with 18 bases between them. CDR1 is SGHKS and CDR2 is YYEKEE in the germline V gene (reference sequence). This CDR3 region has 16 residues. DNA for the CDR3: TGTGCCAGCAGCTTTTTGGTCGGGGGCAGGTCAGAGACCCAGTACTTC. It is translated as CASSFLVGGRSETQYF.

This clonotype was detected many times. The chain employs TRBV6-5 and TRBJ1-1; tentatively, D is TRBD1 (5 bases). Germline lookup yields CDR1 MNHEY and CDR2 SVGAGI. V lost 2 bases and J lost 0, with 7 bases in between. CDR3 length: 14 amino acids. CDR3 protein: CASSYQGLNTEAFF. In nucleotides, the CDR3 is TGTGCCAGCAGTTACCAGGGCTTGAACACTGAAGCTTTCTTT.

The sample holds many counts of this clonotype. The gene calls are TRBV12-5 and TRBJ2-7; 7 bases are shared with TRBD1. Germline V lookup: CDR1 LGHNT, CDR2 FRNRAP. This CDR3 comprises 14 residues. Unmatched junction bases numbered 5, after V lost 2 bases and J lost 4 bases. The CDR3 here is CASGLSNRGYEQYF. The CDR3 nucleotides read TGTGCTAGTGGTTTGTCCAACAGGGGATACGAGCAGTACTTC.

Many counts were recorded for this clonotype. The CDR3 bases are TGCGCCAGCAGCTCCCGACAGGCGAACACTGAAGCTTTCTTT. Its translation: CASSSRQANTEAFF. The chain couples TRBV5-1 to TRBJ1-1; D possibly corresponds to TRBD1 (6 bases). Per the germline V gene, CDR1 is SGHRS and CDR2 is YFSETQ. The CDR3 is made up of 14 amino acids. V lost 3 bases, J lost 1 base, and 10 bases lay in between. The full variable domain, its missing parts supplied by reference TRBV5-1 and TRBJ1-1, is KAGVTQTPRYLIKTRGQQVTLSCSPISGHRSVSWYQQTPGQGLQFLFEYFSETQRNKGNFPGRFSGRQFSNSRSEMNVSTLELGDSALYLCASSSRQANTEAFFGQGTRLTVV.

This clonotype was seen repeatedly, ten times or more. The genes are TRBV21-1 and TRBJ1-6. TRBV21-1 is a pseudogene locus. The CDR3 is 20 amino acids. This chain's CDR3 is CASSKARRRTSSSYNSPLHF. CDR3 DNA sequence: TGTGCCAGCAGCAAAGCGCGTCGGCGGACGTCGAGCTCCTATAATTCACCCCTCCACTTT.

This chain connects TRBV6-1 to TRBJ1-1, with 7 nucleotides matching TRBD1. J gave up 3 bases and V 7 bases, and 8 bases lay outside the gene matches. In germline, CDR1 is MNHNS, CDR2 SASEGT. The CDR3 extends over 14 amino acids. CDR3 DNA: TGTGCCAGCAACAAACAGGGGACGTACACTGAAGCTTTCTTT. Protein: CASNKQGTYTEAFF.

This clonotype was detected many times. This sequence joins TRBV9 and TRBJ2-1; 8 bases align to TRBD2. The CDR3 spans 16 residues. Germline-derived CDR1 and CDR2 are SGDLS and YYNGEE. V dropped 4 bases and J dropped 6; count of bases not matched to a gene: 12. As DNA, the CDR3 is TGTGCCAGCAGCTCCATCCGGGGGGGGCTCTCCAATGAGCAGTTCTTC. This sequence encodes CASSSIRGGLSNEQFF.

This clonotype has a count of ten or more. This chain uses TRBV5-5 with TRBJ1-1; 7 positions agree with TRBD1. CDR1 and CDR2 from the germline V gene are SGHKS and YYEKEE (reference sequence). Trimming cost V 4 bases and J 0 bases; bases outside gene matches: 9. The CDR3 runs 16 residues. The CDR3 DNA follows: TGTGCCAGCAGCCAAAGGGGGGGACAGCTGAACACTGAAGCTTTCTTT. Translation: CASSQRGGQLNTEAFF.

This clonotype occurred many times. The chain joins TRBV20-1 to TRBJ1-1, with D tentatively TRBD1 (6 bases). The V and J ends lost 3 bases and 4 bases respectively, with 15 bases between them. The CDR3 loop spans 14 amino acids. The germline V gene encodes CDR1 DFQATT and CDR2 SNEGSKA (reference sequence). CDR3 amino acids: CSARPTGLSTEAFF. The CDR3 DNA reads as TGCAGTGCTAGGCCAACAGGGCTCTCCACTGAAGCTTTCTTT.